Described below is a single TCR beta chain sequence and its context. As yet, its antigen is unknown. TCRdb's table, derived via immunoSEQ multiplex PCR, lists solely in-frame clones and lacks some. The sample lists around 2.5 million clones; 93% were seen once. The data originate from a study of shared clonotypes between healthy human individuals. Study overall: A couple of women and three men aged 18 to 49 served as donors.

CDR3 length equals 18 residues. The V gene end was trimmed by 3 bases and the J gene end by 7 bases; junction bases not matched to a gene: 15. Germline V gene sequence: CDR1 KGHSH, CDR2 LQKENI. General study results and limits: Clonotypes that were shared across a handful of donors made up 4.5% to 5% of naive CD4 clonotypes. Rarefaction analysis demonstrated incomplete sorted-subset sequencing notwithstanding large depth.

The source material was naive CD4+ T cells from PBMCs. Subset noted: CD45RA+ positively selected. The origin of this receptor is a man younger than 35 in good health. Some clones in this sample may be carry-over from other donors' samples. This rearrangement joins TRBV18 to TRBJ2-1; TRBD2 aligns across 10 bases. CDR3 loop: CASSPRLGLAGEENEQFF. The CDR3 DNA reads as TGTGCCAGCTCACCCCGCCTTGGGCTAGCGGGAGAAGAAAATGAGCAGTTCTTC. Variable domain in full (rest from reference TRBV18 and TRBJ2-1): NAGVMQNPRHLVRRRGQEARLRCSPMKGHSHVYWYRQLPEEGLKFMVYLQKENIIDESGMPKERFSAEFPKEGPSILRIQQVVRGDSAAYFCASSPRLGLAGEENEQFFGPGTRLTVL.